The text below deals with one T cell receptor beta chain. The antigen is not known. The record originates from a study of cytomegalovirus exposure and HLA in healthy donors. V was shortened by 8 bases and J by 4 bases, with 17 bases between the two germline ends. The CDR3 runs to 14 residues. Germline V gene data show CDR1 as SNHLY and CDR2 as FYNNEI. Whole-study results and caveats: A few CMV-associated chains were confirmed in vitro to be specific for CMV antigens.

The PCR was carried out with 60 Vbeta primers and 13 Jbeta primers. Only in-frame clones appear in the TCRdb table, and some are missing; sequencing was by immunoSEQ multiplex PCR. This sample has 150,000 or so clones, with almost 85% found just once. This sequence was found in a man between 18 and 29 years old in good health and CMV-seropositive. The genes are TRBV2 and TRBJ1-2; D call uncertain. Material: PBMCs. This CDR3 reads CASSLRPTIYGYTF. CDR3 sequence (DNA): TGTGCCAGCTCCCTAAGGCCGACAATCTATGGCTACACCTTC.